This T cell receptor (beta chain) was sequenced during a study of identical twins. From germline, CDR1 is MDHEN and CDR2 SYDVKM. V lost 7 bases and J 3 bases, leaving 7 bases between the germline ends. The CDR3 spans 12 residues. With respect to this clonotype: Its antigen is undetermined.

Unique molecular identifiers were present on the cDNA, and a universal primer site came from template switching. Each CDR3 protein gets one entry after TCRdb re-called the 5' RACE reads with MiXCR. The data contain 250,000 or so distinct CDR3 sequences, 6% to 8% of them singletons. Study results and limitations: Out-of-frame alpha sequences shared between twins exhibited an excess of low generation probability.

The sample also formed part of further work on yellow fever vaccine responses in identical twins.

This chain links TRBV28 with TRBJ1-3, with unresolved D. The receptor was isolated from a woman aged 18-29 years in good health. Sequencing input: CD8+ T cells sorted from blood. The DNA for the CDR3 is TGTGCCAGCAAGTATGATGGAAACACCATATATTTT. Its translation is CASKYDGNTIYF.